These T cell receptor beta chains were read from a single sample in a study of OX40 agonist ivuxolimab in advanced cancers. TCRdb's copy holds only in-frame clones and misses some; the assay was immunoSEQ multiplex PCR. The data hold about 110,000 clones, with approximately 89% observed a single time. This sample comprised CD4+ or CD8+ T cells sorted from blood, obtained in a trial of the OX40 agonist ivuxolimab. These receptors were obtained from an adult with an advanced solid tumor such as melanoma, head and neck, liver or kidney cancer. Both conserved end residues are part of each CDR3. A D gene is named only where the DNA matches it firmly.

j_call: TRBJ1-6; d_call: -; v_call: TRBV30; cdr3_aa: CAWSGVKAPLHF
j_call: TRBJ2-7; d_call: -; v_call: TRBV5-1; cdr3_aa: CASSLESNEQYF
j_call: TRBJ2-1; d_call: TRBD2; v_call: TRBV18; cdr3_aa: CASSWTSGLSYNEQFF
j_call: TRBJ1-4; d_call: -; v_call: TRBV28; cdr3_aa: CATMDSRNEKLFF
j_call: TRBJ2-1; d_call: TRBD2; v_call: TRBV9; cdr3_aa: CASTRSGPSSYNEQFF
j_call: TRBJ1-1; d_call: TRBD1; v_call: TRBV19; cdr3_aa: CASSKSGGLMNTEAFF
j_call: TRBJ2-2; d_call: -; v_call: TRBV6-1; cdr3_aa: CASTRGEGAGELFF
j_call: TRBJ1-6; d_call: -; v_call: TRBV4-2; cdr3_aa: CASSQDGASNSPLHF
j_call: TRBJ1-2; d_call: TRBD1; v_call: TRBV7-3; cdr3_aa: CASSFDREGGYTF
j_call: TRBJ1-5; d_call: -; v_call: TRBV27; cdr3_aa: CASRLEGHSNQPQHF
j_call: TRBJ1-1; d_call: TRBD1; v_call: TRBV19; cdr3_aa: CASLVWTGKAFF
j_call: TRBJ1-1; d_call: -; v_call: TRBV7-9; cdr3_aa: CASSQRLGTEAFF
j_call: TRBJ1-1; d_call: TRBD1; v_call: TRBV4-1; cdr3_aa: CASSHLDRVLSSTEAFF
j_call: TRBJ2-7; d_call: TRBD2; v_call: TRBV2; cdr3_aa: CASSKSWTSGRRAYEQYF
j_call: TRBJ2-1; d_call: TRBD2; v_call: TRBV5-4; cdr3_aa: CASSSGLAGAGNEQFF
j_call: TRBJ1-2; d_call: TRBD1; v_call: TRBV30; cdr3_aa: CAARAGGEFYGYTF
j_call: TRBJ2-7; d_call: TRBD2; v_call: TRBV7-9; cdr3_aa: CASTLTSGSYEQYF
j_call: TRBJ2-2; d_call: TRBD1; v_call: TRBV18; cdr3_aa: CASSRQGTGELFF
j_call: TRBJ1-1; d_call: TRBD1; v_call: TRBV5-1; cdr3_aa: CASSQGQGSPWIMNTEAFF
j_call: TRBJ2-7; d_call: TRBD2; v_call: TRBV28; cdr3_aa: CASSPVVTGGYEQYF
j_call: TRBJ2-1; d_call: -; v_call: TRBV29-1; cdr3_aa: CSVGRTFQMSYNEQFF
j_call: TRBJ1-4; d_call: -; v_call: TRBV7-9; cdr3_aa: CASSLTRGSNRDNEKLFF
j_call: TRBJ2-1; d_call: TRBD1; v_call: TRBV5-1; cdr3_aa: CASSKGTGGNEQFF
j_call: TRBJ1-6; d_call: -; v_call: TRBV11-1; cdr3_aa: CATSGEYNSPLHF
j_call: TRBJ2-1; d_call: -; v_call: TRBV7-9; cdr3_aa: CASRAREYNEQFF
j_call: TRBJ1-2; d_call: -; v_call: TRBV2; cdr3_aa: CASRWTPGYTF
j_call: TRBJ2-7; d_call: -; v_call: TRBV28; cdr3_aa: CASSLSRVSSYEQYF
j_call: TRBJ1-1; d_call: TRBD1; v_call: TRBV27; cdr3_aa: CASSKTGGYLGTEAFF
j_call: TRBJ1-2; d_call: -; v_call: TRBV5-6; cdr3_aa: CASSLGGYGYTF
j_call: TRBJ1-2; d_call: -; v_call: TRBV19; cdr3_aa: CASSIPKRRISNYGYTF
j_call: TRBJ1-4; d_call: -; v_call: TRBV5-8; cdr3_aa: CASSFPGGEKLFF
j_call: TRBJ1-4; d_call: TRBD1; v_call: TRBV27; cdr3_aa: CASSLDRGNEKLFF
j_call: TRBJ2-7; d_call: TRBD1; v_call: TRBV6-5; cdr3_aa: CASSSPGQGTLF
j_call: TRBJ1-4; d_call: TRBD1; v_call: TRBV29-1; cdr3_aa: CSVADSGAGTGSEKLFF
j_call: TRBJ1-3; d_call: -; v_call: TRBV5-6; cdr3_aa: CASSLAGPPAGNTIYF
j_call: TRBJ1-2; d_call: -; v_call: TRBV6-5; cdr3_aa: CASSLSGDGYTF
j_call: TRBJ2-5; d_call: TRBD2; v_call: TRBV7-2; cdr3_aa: CASIGTRGGTQYF
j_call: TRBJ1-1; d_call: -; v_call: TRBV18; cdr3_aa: CASSPTLKLRQPSVAEAFF
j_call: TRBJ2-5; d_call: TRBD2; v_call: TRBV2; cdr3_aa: CASSDTHGLAGIQETQYF
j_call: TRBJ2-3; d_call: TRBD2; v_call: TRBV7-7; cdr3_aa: CASSPAGLATPDTQYF
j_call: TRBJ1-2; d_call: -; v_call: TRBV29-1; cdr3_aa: CSVARSAGNYGYTF
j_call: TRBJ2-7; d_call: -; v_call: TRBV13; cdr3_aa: CASTSTGTTNEQYF
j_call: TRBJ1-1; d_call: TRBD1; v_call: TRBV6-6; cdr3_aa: CASRSGQGTTEAFF
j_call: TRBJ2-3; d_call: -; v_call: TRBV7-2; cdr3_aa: CASSLDRTYTDTQYF
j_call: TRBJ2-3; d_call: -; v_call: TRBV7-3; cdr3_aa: CASSQLGTSTDTQYF
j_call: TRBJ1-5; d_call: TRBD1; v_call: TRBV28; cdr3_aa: CASSSPDRGRHF
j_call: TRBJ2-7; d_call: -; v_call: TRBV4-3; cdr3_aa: CASSQEAQRPYEQYF
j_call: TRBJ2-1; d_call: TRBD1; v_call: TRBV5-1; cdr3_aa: CASSPGQARGEQFF
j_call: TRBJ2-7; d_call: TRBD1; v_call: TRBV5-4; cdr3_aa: CASSHYNRGQGYEQYF
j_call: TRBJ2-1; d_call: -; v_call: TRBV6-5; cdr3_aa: CASKGQVFYNEQFF
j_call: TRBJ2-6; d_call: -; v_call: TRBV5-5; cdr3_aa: CASTSVGGAGANVLTF
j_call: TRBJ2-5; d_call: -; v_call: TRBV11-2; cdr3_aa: CASSLETQYF
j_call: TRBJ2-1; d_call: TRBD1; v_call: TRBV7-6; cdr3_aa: CASSRDRGNEQFF
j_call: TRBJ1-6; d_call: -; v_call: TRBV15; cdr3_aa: CATSRVWDSPLHF